This note documents a single T cell receptor (beta chain) sequence. No antigen is known for it. This sample was taken from a study of vaccination effects on CD4 cells after COVID-19. CDR3 length equals 15 residues. The germline V gene has CDR1 SGHNT and CDR2 YYREEE (reference sequence). With 3 bases removed from V and 0 bases from J, the gap between germline ends came to 12 bases. General study findings and limits: Pronounced clonal contraction occurred in clones induced by infection and by vaccine late after vaccination.

The data were produced by immunoSEQ multiplex PCR, yet TCRdb's version contains in-frame clones alone and is incomplete. The sample holds fewer than 40,000 clones, 70% to 85% seen once. Viral peptide pools were used in the ViraFEST assay to expand antigen-specific CD4+ T cells, and sequencing came afterward. Researchers isolated CD4+ T cells once roughly ten days of culture had elapsed. The infection with SARS-CoV-2 (confirmed by PCR) occurred in this person between March and December 2020. A density of about 2.2 million PBMC per well was used; these cells were cultured with 9.5 to 10 IU/ml IL-2 and around 10 ug/ml peptides. A half-medium replacement with IL-2 medium was carried out on days 3 and 7.

The sample here was CD4+ T cells from PBMCs cultured with a peptide pool, taken before COVID-19 vaccination. The V and J genes are TRBV5-4 and TRBJ1-2; D gene uncertain. The TCR sequence derives from a human donor who had a prior SARS-CoV-2 infection. The CDR3 DNA follows: TGTGCCAGCAGCTCTGGGTTGCCAGCTAACTATGGCTACACCTTC. As protein: CASSSGLPANYGYTF.